This TCR beta chain derives from a study of blood T cell repertoires in COVID-19. Patients from Seattle were sampled longitudinally, starting during active infection. This CDR3 is built from 19 residues. Germline V CDR1 and CDR2: MNHNY, SVGAGI (reference sequence). Trimming at V came to 5 bases and at J to 2 bases, leaving 18 bases not matched to a gene. Assay: immunoSEQ multiplex PCR; the TCRdb copy retains only in-frame clones and omits some. In the table there are 190,000 or so clones, about 93% of which are singletons. The chain recombines TRBV6-6 with TRBJ2-7; TRBD1 matches 10 bases. This TCR derives from a man aged 25 to 45 with COVID-19, enrolled during active disease. The specimen sequenced was peripheral blood. In DNA, the CDR3 is TGTGCCAGCAGTCACGAACGGGACAGGGGCCTCTCGCGCCCCTACGAGCAGTACTTC. Its translation: CASSHERDRGLSRPYEQYF.